The 16 T cell receptor beta chains below were found in one sample sequenced in a study of cytomegalovirus exposure and HLA in healthy donors. In the PCR, 60 Vbeta and 13 Jbeta primers were used. The repertoire was sequenced with immunoSEQ multiplex PCR; TCRdb's copy has only in-frame clones and lacks some. The sample has some 150,000 clones, roughly 80% seen once; the top ten hold over 0.95%. Input material: PBMCs. These receptors were obtained from a woman between 50 and 59 years old in good health and CMV-seronegative.

The genes are TRBV28 and TRBJ1-5; 7 bases align to TRBD1. This CDR3 region has 16 residues. The trim removed 6 bases at V and 4 bases at J, leaving 12 bases unmatched. Germline V gives CDR1 MDHEN, CDR2 SYDVKM. DNA for the CDR3: TGTGCCAGCAGGGCCCCGGGACAGACTACAAATCAGCCCCAGCATTTT. This translates into CASRAPGQTTNQPQHF.

The V and J genes are TRBV5-1 and TRBJ2-5; TRBD2 matches at 13 bases. This CDR3 comprises 18 residues. From germline, CDR1 is SGHRS and CDR2 YFSETQ. V was clipped by 4 bases and J by 5 bases; unmatched bases: 14. The CDR3 spells CASSPRTSGGPSGETQYF. CDR3 DNA sequence: TGCGCCAGCAGCCCCCGGACTAGCGGGGGTCCTTCGGGGGAGACCCAGTACTTC.

The rearrangement uses TRBV28 and TRBJ2-4; a weak D match, TRBD1 (5 bases). The CDR3 is 13 residues long. CDR1 is MDHEN, CDR2 SYDVKM, per germline. Trimming took off 6 bases at V and 6 bases at J, with 12 bases between the two ends. CDR3 nucleotides: TGTGCCAGCAGGTTCCAGGGATCAAACATTCAGTACTTC. Amino acids: CASRFQGSNIQYF.

The chain carries TRBV10-2 and TRBJ1-3; 7 nucleotides align to TRBD1. CDR1 WSHSY and CDR2 SAAADI come from the germline V gene. This CDR3 comprises 15 residues. Trimming cost V 4 bases and J 3 bases; bases outside gene matches: 6. Written as DNA, the CDR3 is TGCGCCAGCAGTGTCCGACAGGGAGGTGGAAACACCATATATTTT. Translated: CASSVRQGGGNTIYF.

CDR3 in DNA: TGCGCCAGCAGCGGAGGGACAGGAGCAAATTCACCCCTCCACTTT. Its translation: CASSGGTGANSPLHF. The chain carries TRBV5-1 and TRBJ1-6, with 8 bases matching TRBD1. The CDR3 runs 15 residues. V was pared by 4 bases and J by 7 bases, with 7 bases of the junction left unmatched. Germline V lookup: CDR1 SGHRS, CDR2 YFSETQ. Full variable domain (missing parts from reference TRBV5-1 and TRBJ1-6): KAGVTQTPRYLIKTRGQQVTLSCSPISGHRSVSWYQQTPGQGLQFLFEYFSETQRNKGNFPGRFSGRQFSNSRSEMNVSTLELGDSALYLCASSGGTGANSPLHFGNGTRLTVT.

V usage is TRBV7-9 and J usage is TRBJ2-5; D is ambiguous. Deletions cut 0 bases from V and 7 bases from J, with 12 bases between. Germline CDR1 reads SEHNR; CDR2 reads FQNEAQ (reference sequence). The length of the CDR3 is 14 residues. In DNA, the CDR3 is TGTGCCAGCAGCTTAGCGCTACAGCTGGGGACCCAGTACTTC. It encodes CASSLALQLGTQYF.

This clone has only a few counts. DNA for the CDR3: TGTGCCACCCAACTTACCGGGACTGAAGCTTTCTTT. This codes for CATQLTGTEAFF. The chain carries TRBV28 and TRBJ1-1, with D unresolved. The V gene's germline CDR1 is MDHEN and CDR2 SYDVKM. The V end was cut by 10 bases, the J end by 5 bases, with 14 bases between. This CDR3 has 12 amino acids.

This clone appeared a few times. V gene TRBV27 combines with J gene TRBJ1-1; D possibly corresponds to TRBD1 (6 bases). This CDR3 spans 13 amino acids. Trimming cost V 2 bases and J 5 bases, with 9 bases left between them. Germline-derived CDR1 and CDR2 are MNHEY and SMNVEV (reference sequence). DNA of the CDR3: TGTGCCAGCAGTTTAACCCAGGGGACTGAAGCTTTCTTT. Translation: CASSLTQGTEAFF.

This clone came up a few times. The gene calls are TRBV20-1 and TRBJ2-1; D call uncertain. Germline V CDR1 and CDR2: DFQATT, SNEGSKA (reference sequence). CDR3 length: 11 amino acids. V was pared by 5 bases and J by 9 bases, with 11 bases between. CDR3 sequence (DNA): TGCAGTGCTCCCCGCCTGGCTGAGCAGTTCTTC. This sequence encodes CSAPRLAEQFF.

The chain joins TRBV9 to TRBJ2-5, with 7 positions matching TRBD1. CDR3 length: 16 amino acids. Germline CDR1 reads SGDLS; CDR2 reads YYNGEE. Losses at the gene ends were 2 bases for V and 0 bases for J; bases not matched to a gene: 7. Here the CDR3 DNA reads TGTGCCAGCAGCGTCGGGACAGCCAAAAACCAAGAGACCCAGTACTTC. It translates to CASSVGTAKNQETQYF.

The gene calls are TRBV5-4 and TRBJ2-7; perhaps TRBD2 as D (6 bases). This CDR3 contains 15 residues. CDR1 is SGHNT, CDR2 YYREEE, per germline (reference sequence). The V end was cut by 4 bases, the J end by 0 bases, with 14 bases between. CDR3 sequence (DNA): TGTGCCAGCAGCAGGACGTGGGGGGACTCCTACGAGCAGTACTTC. Translation: CASSRTWGDSYEQYF.

CDR3 in amino acids: CASSQFTTGVRQPQHF. The CDR3 DNA reads TGTGCCAGCAGCCAATTCACGACAGGGGTTCGTCAGCCCCAGCATTTT. The V and J genes are TRBV7-2 and TRBJ1-5; 8 nucleotides align to TRBD1. The V gene's germline CDR1 is SGHTA and CDR2 FQGNSA. The CDR3 length is 16 residues. Trimming at V came to 5 bases and at J to 6 bases, leaving 12 bases not matched to a gene.

The genes are TRBV19 and TRBJ1-2; D is perhaps TRBD1 (5 bases). Trimming took off 7 bases at V and 6 bases at J, with 24 bases between the two ends. This CDR3 comprises 16 residues. The germline V gene has CDR1 LNHDA and CDR2 SQIVND (reference sequence). The CDR3 nucleotides read TGTGCCAGTACCCTTGGGGCGGACCCTCACCTTGATGGCTACACCTTC. It translates to CASTLGADPHLDGYTF.

The gene calls are TRBV5-1 and TRBJ2-3, with D unresolved. V lost 3 bases and J 1 base, leaving 15 bases between the germline ends. Germline V lookup: CDR1 SGHRS, CDR2 YFSETQ. The CDR3 extends over 16 amino acids. Here the CDR3 reads CASSSIRVTRTDTQYF. In DNA form, the CDR3 reads TGCGCCAGCAGCTCGATTCGGGTTACCCGCACAGATACGCAGTATTTT.

The rearrangement joins TRBV19 to TRBJ2-7, with D possibly being TRBD1 (5 bases). Germline V lookup: CDR1 LNHDA, CDR2 SQIVND (reference sequence). CDR3 size: 15 residues. Trimming stripped 5 bases from V and 2 bases from J, with 16 bases between. CDR3 protein: CASSSQGALPYEQYF. CDR3 bases: TGTGCCAGTAGTTCCCAAGGGGCTCTCCCCTACGAGCAGTACTTC.

The rearrangement uses TRBV5-1 and TRBJ2-3; 9 bases map to TRBD1. CDR3 length: 16 amino acids. Per germline, CDR1 SGHRS and CDR2 YFSETQ. Unmatched junction bases numbered 9, after V lost 2 bases and J lost 5 bases. The CDR3: CASSLLRDRVGDTQYF. The CDR3, as DNA: TGCGCCAGCAGCTTACTCCGGGACAGGGTAGGAGATACGCAGTATTTT.